This T cell receptor beta chain appears in the sequencing data of a study of T cells in Graves' hyperthyroidism and ophthalmopathy. V dropped 3 bases and J dropped 2 bases, with 14 bases sitting between them. There are 16 residues in the CDR3. The V gene's germline CDR1 is LGHDT and CDR2 YNNKEL (reference sequence). Authors of the study amplified TCR beta CDR3 regions from RNA transcripts. A set of HTBI primers served as the primers for a first-round RT-PCR of the TCR CDR3. One entry per CDR3 protein, called by TCRdb with MiXCR from the multiplex PCR reads. The data hold 300,000 or so distinct CDR3 sequences, with roughly 17% observed a single time. This clonotype was found a few times. Among the patients, aged 18 to 65, hyperthyroidism was newly diagnosed and had lasted under 2 months. Cells are PBMCs isolated from about 10 ml of fresh blood.

The chain joins TRBV3-1 to TRBJ1-3, with D possibly TRBD1 on 6 matching bases. This TCR came from a young man with Graves' hyperthyroidism. The sequenced sample was blood. The CDR3 region has the DNA TGTGCCAGCAGCCACCAGGGGCTGAGTCCTGGAAACACCATATATTTT. This gives the protein CASSHQGLSPGNTIYF.